This T cell receptor (beta chain) originates from a study of T cell changes during pregnancy in multiple sclerosis. Produced via immunoSEQ multiplex PCR; TCRdb's table is partial and in-frame only. The repertoire has 55,000 to 80,000 clones, approximately 94% of them found once; the top ten carry less than 0.6%. Looked up from germline, CDR1 is MNHEY and CDR2 is SVGAGI. Trimming took off 0 bases at V and 6 bases at J, with 8 bases between the two ends. The length of the CDR3 is 13 residues. The sequence was collected from a female donor with multiple sclerosis, enrolled in a pregnancy study. Sequencing used peripheral blood, obtained in the third trimester of pregnancy. The rearrangement joins TRBV6-5 to TRBJ1-1; weak D call: TRBD1 (5 bases). CDR3 nucleotides: TGTGCCAGCAGTTACTCAGGGGTTCCTGAAGCTTTCTTT. The encoded protein is CASSYSGVPEAFF.